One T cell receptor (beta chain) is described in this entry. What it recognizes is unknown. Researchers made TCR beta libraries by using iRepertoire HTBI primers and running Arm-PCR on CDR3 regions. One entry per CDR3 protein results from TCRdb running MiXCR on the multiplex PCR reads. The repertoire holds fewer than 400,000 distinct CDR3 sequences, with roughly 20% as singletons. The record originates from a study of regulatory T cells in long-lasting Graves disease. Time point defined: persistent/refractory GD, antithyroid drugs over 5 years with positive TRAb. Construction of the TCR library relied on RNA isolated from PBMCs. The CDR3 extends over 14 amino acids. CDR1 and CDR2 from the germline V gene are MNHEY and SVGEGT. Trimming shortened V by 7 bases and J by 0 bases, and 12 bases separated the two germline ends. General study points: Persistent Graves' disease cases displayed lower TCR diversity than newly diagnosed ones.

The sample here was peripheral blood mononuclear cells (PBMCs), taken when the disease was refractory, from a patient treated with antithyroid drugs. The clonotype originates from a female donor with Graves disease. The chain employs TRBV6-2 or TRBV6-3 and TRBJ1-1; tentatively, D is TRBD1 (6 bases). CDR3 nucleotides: TGTGCCAGCACGTCAAGGACAGTGAACACTGAAGCTTTCTTT. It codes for CASTSRTVNTEAFF.